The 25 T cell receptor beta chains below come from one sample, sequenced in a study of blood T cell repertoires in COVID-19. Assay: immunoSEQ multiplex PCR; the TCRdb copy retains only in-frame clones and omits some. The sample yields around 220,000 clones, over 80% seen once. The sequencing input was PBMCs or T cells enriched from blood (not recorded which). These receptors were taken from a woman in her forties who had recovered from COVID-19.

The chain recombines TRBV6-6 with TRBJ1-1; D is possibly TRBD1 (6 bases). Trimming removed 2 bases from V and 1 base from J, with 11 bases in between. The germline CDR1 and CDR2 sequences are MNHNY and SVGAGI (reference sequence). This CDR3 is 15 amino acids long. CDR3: CASSYTGGGNTEAFF. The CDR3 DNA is TGTGCCAGCAGTTACACGGGAGGGGGGAACACTGAAGCTTTCTTT.

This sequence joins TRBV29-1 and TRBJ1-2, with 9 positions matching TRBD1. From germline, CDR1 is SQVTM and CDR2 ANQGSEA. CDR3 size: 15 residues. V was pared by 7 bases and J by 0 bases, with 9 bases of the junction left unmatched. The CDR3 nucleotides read TGCAGCGCCCGAGGCGGACAGGGGACTAACTATGGCTACACCTTC. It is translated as CSARGGQGTNYGYTF. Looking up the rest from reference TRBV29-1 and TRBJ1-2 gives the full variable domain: SAVISQKPSRDICQRGTSLTIQCQVDSQVTMMFWYRQQPGQSLTLIATANQGSEATYESGFVIDKFPISRPNLTFSTLTVSNMSPEDSSIYLCSARGGQGTNYGYTFGSGTRLTVV.

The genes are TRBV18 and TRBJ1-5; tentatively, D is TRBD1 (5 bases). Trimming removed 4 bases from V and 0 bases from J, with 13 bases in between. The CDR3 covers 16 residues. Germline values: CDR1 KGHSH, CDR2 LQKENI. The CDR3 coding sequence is TGTGCCAGCTCACTAGGGGCTCAAGATAGCAATCAGCCCCAGCATTTT. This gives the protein CASSLGAQDSNQPQHF.

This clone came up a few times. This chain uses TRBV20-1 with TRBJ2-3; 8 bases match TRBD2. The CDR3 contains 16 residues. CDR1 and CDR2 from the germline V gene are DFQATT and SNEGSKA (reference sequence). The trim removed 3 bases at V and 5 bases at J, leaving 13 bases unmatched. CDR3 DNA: TGCAGTGCTAGTGACCCGACTAGCGCCTCAGGAGATACGCAGTATTTT. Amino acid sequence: CSASDPTSASGDTQYF.

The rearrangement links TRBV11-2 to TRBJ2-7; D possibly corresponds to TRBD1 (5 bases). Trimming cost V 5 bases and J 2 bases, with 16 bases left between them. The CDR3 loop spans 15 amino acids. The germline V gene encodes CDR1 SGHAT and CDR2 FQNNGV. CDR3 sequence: CASSHLGPGPYEQYF. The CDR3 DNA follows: TGTGCCAGCAGCCATTTGGGGCCAGGGCCCTACGAGCAGTACTTC.

The CDR3 coding sequence is TGCGCCAGCAGCGACAGTCAGGGTACAGATACGCAGTATTTT. It encodes CASSDSQGTDTQYF. The J gene is TRBJ2-3, the V gene TRBV4-1; weak D call: TRBD1 (5 bases). V lost 5 bases to trimming and J lost 3 bases, with 12 bases between them. Germline V gene lookup returns CDR1 MGHRA and CDR2 YSYEKL. This CDR3 has 14 amino acids.

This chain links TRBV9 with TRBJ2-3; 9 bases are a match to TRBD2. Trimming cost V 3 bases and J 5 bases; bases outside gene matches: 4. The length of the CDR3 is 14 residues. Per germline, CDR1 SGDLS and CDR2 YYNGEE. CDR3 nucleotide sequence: TGTGCCAGCAGCGCGGGACTAGCAGTAGATACGCAGTATTTT. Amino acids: CASSAGLAVDTQYF.

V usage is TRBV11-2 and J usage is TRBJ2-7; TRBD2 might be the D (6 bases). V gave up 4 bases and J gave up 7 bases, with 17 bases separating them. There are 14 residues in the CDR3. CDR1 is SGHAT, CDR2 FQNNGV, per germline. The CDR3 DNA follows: TGTGCCAGCAGCTCGGGGGAGTGGGCCAGGGAGCAGTACTTC. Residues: CASSSGEWAREQYF.

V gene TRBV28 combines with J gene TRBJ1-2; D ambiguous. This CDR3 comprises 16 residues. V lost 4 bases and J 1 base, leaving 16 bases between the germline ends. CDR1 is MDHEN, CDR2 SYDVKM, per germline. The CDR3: CASSSTPSGVNYGYTF. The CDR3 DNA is TGTGCCAGCAGTTCCACCCCGTCCGGGGTTAACTATGGCTACACCTTC.

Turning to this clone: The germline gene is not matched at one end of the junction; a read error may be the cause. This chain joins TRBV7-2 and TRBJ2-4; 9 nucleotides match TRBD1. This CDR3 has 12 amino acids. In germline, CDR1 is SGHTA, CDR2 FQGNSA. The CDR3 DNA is TGTGCCAGCAGCTTAGGGGGGGACAGGGCGGTCTTC. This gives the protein CASSLGGDRAVF.

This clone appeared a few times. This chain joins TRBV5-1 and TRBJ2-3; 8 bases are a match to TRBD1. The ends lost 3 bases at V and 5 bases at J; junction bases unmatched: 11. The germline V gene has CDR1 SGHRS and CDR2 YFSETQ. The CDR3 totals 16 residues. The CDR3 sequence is CASSSAGQGQQDTQYF. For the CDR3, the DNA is TGCGCCAGCAGCTCCGCAGGACAGGGACAGCAAGATACGCAGTATTTT.

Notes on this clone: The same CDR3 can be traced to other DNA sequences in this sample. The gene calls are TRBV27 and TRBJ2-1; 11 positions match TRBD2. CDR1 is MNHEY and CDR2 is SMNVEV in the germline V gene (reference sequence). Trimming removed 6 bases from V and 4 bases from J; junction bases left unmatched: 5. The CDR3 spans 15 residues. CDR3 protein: CASSSGTSGYNEQFF. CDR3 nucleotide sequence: TGTGCCAGCAGCTCCGGGACTAGCGGATACAATGAGCAGTTCTTC.

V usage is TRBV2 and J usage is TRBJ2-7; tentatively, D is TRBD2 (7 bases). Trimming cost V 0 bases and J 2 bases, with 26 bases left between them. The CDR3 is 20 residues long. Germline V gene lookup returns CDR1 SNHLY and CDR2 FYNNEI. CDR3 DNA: TGTGCCAGCAGTGAAGCGCTTCGGGCCCGTGGGGGGGCCGCTACCTACGAGCAGTACTTC. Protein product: CASSEALRARGGAATYEQYF.

CDR3 sequence: CASSTDSYGYTF. Written as DNA, the CDR3 is TGTGCCAGCAGCACGGACAGCTATGGCTACACCTTC. The genes are TRBV7-9 and TRBJ1-2; weak D call: TRBD1 (6 bases). Trimming cost V 5 bases and J 4 bases, with 8 bases left between them. This CDR3 comprises 12 residues. From germline, CDR1 is SEHNR and CDR2 FQNEAQ (reference sequence).

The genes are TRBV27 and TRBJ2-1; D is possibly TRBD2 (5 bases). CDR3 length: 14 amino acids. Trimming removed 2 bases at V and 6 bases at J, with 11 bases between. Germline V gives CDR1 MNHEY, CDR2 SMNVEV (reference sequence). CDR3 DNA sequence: TGTGCCAGCAGTTTAGTCGGGATTAGCAATGAGCAGTTCTTC. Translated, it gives CASSLVGISNEQFF.

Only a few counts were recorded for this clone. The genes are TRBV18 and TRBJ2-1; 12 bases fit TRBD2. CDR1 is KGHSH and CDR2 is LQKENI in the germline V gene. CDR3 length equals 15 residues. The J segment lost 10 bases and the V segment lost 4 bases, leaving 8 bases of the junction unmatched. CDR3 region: CASSLGLAGSGEQFF. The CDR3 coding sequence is TGTGCCAGCTCACTTGGACTAGCGGGAAGTGGCGAGCAGTTCTTC.

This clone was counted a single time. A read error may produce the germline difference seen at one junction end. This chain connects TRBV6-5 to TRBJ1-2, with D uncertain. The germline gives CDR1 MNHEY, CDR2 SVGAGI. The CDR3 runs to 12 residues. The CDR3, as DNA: TGTGCCAGCAGAAGCCGGGATTTTTCGCCGGCCTTC. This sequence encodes CASRSRDFSPAF.

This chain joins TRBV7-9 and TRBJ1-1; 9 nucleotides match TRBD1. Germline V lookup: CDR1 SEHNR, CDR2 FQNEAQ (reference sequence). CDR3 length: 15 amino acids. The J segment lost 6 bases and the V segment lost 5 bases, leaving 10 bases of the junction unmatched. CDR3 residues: CASSNKQGARAEAFF. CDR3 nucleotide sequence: TGTGCCAGCAGCAACAAACAGGGGGCAAGGGCTGAAGCTTTCTTT.

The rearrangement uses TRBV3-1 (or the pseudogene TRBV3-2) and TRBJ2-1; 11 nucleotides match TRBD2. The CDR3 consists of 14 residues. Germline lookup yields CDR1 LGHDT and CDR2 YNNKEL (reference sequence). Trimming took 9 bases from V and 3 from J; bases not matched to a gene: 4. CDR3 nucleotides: TGTGCCAGTTCGACTAGCGGGATCTACAATGAGCAGTTCTTC. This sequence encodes CASSTSGIYNEQFF.

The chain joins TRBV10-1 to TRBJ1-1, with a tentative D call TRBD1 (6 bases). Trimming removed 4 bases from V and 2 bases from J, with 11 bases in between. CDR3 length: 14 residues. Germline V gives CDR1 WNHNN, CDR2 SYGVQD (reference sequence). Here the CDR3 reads CASSATRGNTEAFF. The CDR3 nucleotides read TGCGCCAGCAGTGCGACCAGGGGAAACACTGAAGCTTTCTTT.

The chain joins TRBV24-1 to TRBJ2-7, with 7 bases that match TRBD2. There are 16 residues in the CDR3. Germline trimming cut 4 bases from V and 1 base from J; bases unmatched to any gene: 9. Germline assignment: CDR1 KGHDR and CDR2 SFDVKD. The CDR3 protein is CATSDHAREGSYEQYV. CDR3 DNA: TGTGCCACCAGTGACCATGCCAGGGAGGGGTCCTACGAGCAGTACGTC.

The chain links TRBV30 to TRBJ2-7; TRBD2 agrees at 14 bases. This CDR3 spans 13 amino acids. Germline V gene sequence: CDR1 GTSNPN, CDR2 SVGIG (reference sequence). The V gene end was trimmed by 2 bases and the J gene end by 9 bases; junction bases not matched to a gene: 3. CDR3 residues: CAWSKGTSGRQYF. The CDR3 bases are TGTGCCTGGAGTAAAGGGACTAGCGGGAGGCAGTACTTC.

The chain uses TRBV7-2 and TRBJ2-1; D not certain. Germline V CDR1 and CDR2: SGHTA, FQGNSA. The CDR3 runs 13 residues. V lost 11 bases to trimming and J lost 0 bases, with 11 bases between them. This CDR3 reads CASQLSSYNEQFF. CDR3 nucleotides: TGTGCCTCCCAACTTAGCTCCTACAATGAGCAGTTCTTC. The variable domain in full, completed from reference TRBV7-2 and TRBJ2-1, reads GAGVSQSPSNKVTEKGKDVELRCDPISGHTALYWYRQSLGQGLEFLIYFQGNSAPDKSGLPSDRFSAERTGGSVSTLTIQRTQQEDSAVYLCASQLSSYNEQFFGPGTRLTVL.

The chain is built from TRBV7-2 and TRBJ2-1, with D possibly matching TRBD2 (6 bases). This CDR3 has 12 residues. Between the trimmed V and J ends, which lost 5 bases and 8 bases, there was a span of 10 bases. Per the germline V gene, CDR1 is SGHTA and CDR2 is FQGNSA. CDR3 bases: TGTGCCAGCAGCGGGACTCTGGATGAGCAGTTCTTC. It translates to CASSGTLDEQFF.

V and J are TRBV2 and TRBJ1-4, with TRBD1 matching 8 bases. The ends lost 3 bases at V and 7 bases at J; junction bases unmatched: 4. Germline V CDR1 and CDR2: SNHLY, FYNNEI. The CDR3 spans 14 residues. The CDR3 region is CASSELQGVEKLFF. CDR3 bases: TGTGCCAGCAGTGAGCTACAGGGGGTTGAAAAACTGTTTTTT.